Only one count was recorded for the clone carrying this T cell receptor (beta chain). Assay: immunoSEQ multiplex PCR; the TCRdb copy retains only in-frame clones and omits some. The profile shows around 1.1 million clones, about 80% of them singletons. The data were taken from a study of shared clonotypes between healthy human individuals. The V and J ends lost 7 bases and 2 bases, in that order; junction bases with no gene match: 11. The CDR3 has 15 residues. Per the germline V gene, CDR1 is MNHNS and CDR2 is SASEGT. This rearrangement joins TRBV6-1 to TRBJ2-7; 7 nucleotides agree with TRBD1. The sequence derives from a man between 18 and 35 years old in good health. Some clones in this sample may be carry-over from other donors' samples. Input material: memory CD4+ T cells from PBMCs. The subset here: CD45RA-negative fraction. CDR3: CASMRGQGRPYEQYF. DNA for the CDR3: TGTGCCAGCATGAGGGGGCAGGGAAGACCCTACGAGCAGTACTTC.